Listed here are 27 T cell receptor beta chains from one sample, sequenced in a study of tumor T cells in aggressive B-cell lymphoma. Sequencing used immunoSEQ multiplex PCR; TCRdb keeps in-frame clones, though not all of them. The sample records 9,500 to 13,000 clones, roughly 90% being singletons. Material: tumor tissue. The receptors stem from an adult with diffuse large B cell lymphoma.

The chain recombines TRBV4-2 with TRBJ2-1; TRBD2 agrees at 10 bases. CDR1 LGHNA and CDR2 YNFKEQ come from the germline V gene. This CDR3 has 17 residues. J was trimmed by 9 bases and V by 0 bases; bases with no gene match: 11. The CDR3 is CASSQEASGSLVSEQFF. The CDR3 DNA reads TGTGCCAGCAGCCAAGAGGCTAGCGGGAGTTTAGTAAGTGAGCAGTTCTTC.

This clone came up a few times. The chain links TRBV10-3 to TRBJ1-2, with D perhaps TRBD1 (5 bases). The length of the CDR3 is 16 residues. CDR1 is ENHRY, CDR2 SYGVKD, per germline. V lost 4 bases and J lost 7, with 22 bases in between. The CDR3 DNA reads TGTGCCATCAGTGCTGGACAAGAACGGAATTTGGGTGGCTACACCTTC. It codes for CAISAGQERNLGGYTF.

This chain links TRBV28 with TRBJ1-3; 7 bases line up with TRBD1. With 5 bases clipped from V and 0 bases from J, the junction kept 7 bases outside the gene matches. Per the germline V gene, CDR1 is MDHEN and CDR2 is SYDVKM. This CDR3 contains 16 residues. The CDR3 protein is CASSQGQASSGNTIYF. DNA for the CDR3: TGTGCCAGCAGTCAAGGACAGGCAAGCTCTGGAAACACCATATATTTT.

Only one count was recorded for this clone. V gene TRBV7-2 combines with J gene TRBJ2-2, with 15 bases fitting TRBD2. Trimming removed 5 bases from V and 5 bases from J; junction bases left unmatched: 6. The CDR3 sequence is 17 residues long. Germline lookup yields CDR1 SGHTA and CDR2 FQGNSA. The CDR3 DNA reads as TGTGCCAGCAGCCCGGGACTAGCGGGAGGCGTGACCGGGGAGCTGTTTTTT. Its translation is CASSPGLAGGVTGELFF. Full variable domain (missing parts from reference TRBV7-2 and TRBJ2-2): GAGVSQSPSNKVTEKGKDVELRCDPISGHTALYWYRQSLGQGLEFLIYFQGNSAPDKSGLPSDRFSAERTGGSVSTLTIQRTQQEDSAVYLCASSPGLAGGVTGELFFGEGSRLTVL.

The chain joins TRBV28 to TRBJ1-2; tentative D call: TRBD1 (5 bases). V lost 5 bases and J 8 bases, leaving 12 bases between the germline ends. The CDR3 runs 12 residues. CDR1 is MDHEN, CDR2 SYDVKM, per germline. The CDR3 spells CASSQRQTGYTF. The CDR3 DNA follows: TGTGCCAGCAGTCAGCGACAGACGGGCTACACCTTC.

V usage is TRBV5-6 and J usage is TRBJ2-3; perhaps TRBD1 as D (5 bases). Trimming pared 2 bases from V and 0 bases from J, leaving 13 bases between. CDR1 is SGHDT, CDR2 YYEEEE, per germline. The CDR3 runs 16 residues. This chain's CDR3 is CASSLIDRGSTDTQYF. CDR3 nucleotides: TGTGCCAGCAGCTTAATCGATAGGGGTAGCACAGATACGCAGTATTTT.

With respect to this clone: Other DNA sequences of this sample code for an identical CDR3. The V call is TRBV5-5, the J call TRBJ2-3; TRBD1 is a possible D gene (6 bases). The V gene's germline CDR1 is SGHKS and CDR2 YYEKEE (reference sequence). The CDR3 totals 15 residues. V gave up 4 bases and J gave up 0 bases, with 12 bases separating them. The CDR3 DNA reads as TGTGCCAGCAGCCTACAGGGACCTAGCACAGATACGCAGTATTTT. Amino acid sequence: CASSLQGPSTDTQYF. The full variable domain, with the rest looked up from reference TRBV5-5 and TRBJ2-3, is DAGVTQSPTHLIKTRGQQVTLRCSPISGHKSVSWYQQVLGQGPQFIFQYYEKEERGRGNFPDRFSARQFPNYSSELNVNALLLGDSALYLCASSLQGPSTDTQYFGPGTRLTVL.

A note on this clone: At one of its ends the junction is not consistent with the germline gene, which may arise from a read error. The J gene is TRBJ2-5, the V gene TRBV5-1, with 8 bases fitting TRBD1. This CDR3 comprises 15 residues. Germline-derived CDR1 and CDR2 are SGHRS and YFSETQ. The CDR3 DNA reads TGCGGCAGCAGCTTTACAGGGGGAAGCCAAGAGACCCAGTACTTC. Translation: CGSSFTGGSQETQYF.

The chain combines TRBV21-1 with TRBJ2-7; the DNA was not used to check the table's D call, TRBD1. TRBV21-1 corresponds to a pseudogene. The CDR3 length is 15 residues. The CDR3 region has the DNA TGTGCCAGCAGCAAAAAAGGCAGGGCGAAATACGAGCAGTACTTC. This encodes CASSKKGRAKYEQYF.

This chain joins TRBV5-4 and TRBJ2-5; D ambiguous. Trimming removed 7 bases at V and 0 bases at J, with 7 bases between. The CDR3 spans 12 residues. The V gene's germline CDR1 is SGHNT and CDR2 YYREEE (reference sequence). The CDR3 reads CASSIHQETQYF. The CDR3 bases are TGTGCCAGCTCAATCCACCAAGAGACCCAGTACTTC.

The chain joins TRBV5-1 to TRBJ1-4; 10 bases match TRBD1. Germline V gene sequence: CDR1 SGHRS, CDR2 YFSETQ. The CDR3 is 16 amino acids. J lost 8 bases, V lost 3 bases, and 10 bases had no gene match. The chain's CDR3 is CASSSGTGVLGEKLFF. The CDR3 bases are TGCGCCAGCAGCTCCGGGACAGGGGTTTTGGGAGAAAAACTGTTTTTT.

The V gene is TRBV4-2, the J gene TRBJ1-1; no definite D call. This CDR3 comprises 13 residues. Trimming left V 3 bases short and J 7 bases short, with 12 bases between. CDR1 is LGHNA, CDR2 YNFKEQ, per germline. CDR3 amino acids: CASSQSAGVEAFF. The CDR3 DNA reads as TGTGCCAGCAGCCAGTCTGCGGGAGTTGAAGCTTTCTTT.

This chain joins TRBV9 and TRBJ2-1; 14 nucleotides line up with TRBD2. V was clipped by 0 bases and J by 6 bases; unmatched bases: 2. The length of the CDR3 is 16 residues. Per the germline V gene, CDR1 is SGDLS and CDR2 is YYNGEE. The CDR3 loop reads CASSVGGLAGGNEQFF. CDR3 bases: TGTGCCAGCAGCGTAGGAGGACTAGCGGGAGGCAATGAGCAGTTCTTC.

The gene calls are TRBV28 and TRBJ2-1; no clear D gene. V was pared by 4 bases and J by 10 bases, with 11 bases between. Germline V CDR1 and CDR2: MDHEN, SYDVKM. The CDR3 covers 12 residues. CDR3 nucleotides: TGTGCCAGCAGTTACCCTCAGAGGGAGCAGTTCTTC. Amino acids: CASSYPQREQFF.

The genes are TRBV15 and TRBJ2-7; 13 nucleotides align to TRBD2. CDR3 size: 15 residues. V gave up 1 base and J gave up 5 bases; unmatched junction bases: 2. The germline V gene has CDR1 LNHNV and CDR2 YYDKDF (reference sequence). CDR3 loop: CATSRATSGRDEQYF. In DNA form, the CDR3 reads TGTGCCACCAGCAGAGCCACTAGCGGGAGGGACGAGCAGTACTTC.

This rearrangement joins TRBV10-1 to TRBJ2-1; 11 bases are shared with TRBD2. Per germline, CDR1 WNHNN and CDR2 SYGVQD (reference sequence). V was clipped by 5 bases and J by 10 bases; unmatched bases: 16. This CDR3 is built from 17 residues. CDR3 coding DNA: TGCGCCAGCAGTCCGATAGCGGGAGGGCCTTTCGGTAAGGAGCAGTTCTTC. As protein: CASSPIAGGPFGKEQFF.

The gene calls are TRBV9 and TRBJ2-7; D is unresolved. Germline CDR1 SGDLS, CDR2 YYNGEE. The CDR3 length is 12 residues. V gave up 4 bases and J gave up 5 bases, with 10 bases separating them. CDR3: CASSPGFHEQYF. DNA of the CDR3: TGTGCCAGCAGCCCCGGTTTCCACGAGCAGTACTTC.

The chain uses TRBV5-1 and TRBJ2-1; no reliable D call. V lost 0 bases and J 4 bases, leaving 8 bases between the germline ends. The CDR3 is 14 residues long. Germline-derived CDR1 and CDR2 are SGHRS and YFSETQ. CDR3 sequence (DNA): TGCGCCAGCAGCTTGGGTGGAGTTTACAATGAGCAGTTCTTC. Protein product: CASSLGGVYNEQFF. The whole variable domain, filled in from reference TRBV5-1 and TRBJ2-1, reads KAGVTQTPRYLIKTRGQQVTLSCSPISGHRSVSWYQQTPGQGLQFLFEYFSETQRNKGNFPGRFSGRQFSNSRSEMNVSTLELGDSALYLCASSLGGVYNEQFFGPGTRLTVL.

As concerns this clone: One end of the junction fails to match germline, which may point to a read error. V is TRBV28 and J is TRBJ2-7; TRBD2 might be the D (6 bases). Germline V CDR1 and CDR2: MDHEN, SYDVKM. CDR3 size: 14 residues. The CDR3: CASSFNGPVGGLNF. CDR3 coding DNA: TGTGCCAGCAGTTTCAATGGGCCGGTGGGAGGCTTGAACTTC.

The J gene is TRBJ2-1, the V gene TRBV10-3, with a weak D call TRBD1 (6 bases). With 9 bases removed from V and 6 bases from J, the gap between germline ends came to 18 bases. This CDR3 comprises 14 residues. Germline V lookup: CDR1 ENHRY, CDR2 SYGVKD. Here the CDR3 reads CAISRDTAINEQFF. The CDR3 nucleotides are TGTGCCATATCTAGGGACACGGCGATCAATGAGCAGTTCTTC.

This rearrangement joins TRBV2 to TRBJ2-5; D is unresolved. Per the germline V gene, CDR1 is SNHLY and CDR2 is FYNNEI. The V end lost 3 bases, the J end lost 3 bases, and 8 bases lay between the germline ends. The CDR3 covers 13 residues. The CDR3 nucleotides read TGTGCCAGCAGTGATTGGAGTGAAGAGACCCAGTACTTC. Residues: CASSDWSEETQYF.

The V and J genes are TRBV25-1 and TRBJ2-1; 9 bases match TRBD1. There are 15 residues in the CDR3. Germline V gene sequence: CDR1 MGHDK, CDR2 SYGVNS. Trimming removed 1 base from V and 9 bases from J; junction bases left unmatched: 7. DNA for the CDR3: TGTGCCAGCAGTGAATGGAGGGGACAGGGCACTGAGCAGTTCTTC. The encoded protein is CASSEWRGQGTEQFF.

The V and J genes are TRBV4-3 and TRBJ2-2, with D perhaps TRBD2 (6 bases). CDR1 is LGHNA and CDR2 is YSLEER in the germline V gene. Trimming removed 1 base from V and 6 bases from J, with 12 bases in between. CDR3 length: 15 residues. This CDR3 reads CASSQGARRAGELFF. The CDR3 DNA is TGCGCCAGCAGCCAAGGGGCTAGGAGGGCCGGGGAGCTGTTTTTT.

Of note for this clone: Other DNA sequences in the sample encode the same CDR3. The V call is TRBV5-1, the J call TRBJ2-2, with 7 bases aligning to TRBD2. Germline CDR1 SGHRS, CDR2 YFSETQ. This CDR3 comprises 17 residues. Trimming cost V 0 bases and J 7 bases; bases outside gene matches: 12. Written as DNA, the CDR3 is TGCGCCAGCAGCTTGGTTACCCCGGGAGGACCTCTCGGGGAGCTGTTTTTT. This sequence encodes CASSLVTPGGPLGELFF.

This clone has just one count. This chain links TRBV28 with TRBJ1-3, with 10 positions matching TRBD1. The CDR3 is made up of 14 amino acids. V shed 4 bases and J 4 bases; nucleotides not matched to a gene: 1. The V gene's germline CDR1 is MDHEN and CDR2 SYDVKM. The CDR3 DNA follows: TGTGCCAGCAGTTCGGGACAGGGGGGAAACACCATATATTTT. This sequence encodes CASSSGQGGNTIYF.

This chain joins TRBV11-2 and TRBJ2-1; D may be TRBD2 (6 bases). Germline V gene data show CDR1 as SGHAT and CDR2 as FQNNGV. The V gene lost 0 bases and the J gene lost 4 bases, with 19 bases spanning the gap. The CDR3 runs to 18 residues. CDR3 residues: CASSLDLGLQFRYNEQFF. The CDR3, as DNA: TGTGCCAGCAGCTTAGATTTGGGACTTCAGTTTCGGTACAATGAGCAGTTCTTC.

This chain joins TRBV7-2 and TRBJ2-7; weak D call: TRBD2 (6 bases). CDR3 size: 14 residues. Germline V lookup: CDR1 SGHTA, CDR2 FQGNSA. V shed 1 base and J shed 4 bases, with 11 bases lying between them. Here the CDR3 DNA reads TGTGCCAGCAGCTTAGTAGCGGCCACGTACGAGCAGTACTTC. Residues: CASSLVAATYEQYF. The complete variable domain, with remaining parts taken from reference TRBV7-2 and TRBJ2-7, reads GAGVSQSPSNKVTEKGKDVELRCDPISGHTALYWYRQSLGQGLEFLIYFQGNSAPDKSGLPSDRFSAERTGGSVSTLTIQRTQQEDSAVYLCASSLVAATYEQYFGPGTRLTVT.